Listed here is a single T cell receptor (beta chain). The source of the sample is a study of T cell changes during pregnancy in multiple sclerosis. The repertoire was sequenced with immunoSEQ multiplex PCR; TCRdb's copy has only in-frame clones and lacks some. The repertoire holds about 32,000 clones, about nine tenths seen once, with 3% to 5% in the top ten. The ends lost 2 bases at V and 2 bases at J; junction bases unmatched: 6. Germline V gene sequence: CDR1 SEHNR, CDR2 FQNEAQ (reference sequence). The CDR3 length is 17 residues. The material sequenced was CD8+ T cells from peripheral blood mononuclear cells, taken in the second trimester of pregnancy. The chain employs TRBV7-9 and TRBJ2-3; 11 positions match TRBD2. The clonotype comes from a female donor in good health, enrolled as a control in a pregnancy study. CDR3 region: CASSLTTSGGHTDTQYF. The CDR3 bases are TGTGCCAGCAGCTTAACCACTAGCGGGGGACACACAGATACGCAGTATTTT.